Sequencing of this T cell receptor (beta chain) was carried out in a study of cytomegalovirus exposure and HLA in healthy donors. Trimming pared 1 base from V and 6 bases from J, leaving 22 bases between. Germline V gene data show CDR1 as SGHVS and CDR2 as FNYEAQ. The CDR3 covers 17 residues. On this clone itself: Its antigen is not known.

Findings and caveats of the study: The study recorded around 160 TCR beta chains that were cytomegalovirus-associated. Accurate predictions that matched the HLA-A and HLA-B alleles of most subjects were reportedly made from TCR beta sequences.

Amplification used 60 Vbeta primers and 13 Jbeta primers. The table came from immunoSEQ multiplex PCR; TCRdb's copy has only in-frame clones and leaves some out. The sample records 150,000 to 180,000 clones, about 74% being singletons. This cohort consisted of healthy bone marrow donors. Sampled while nominally healthy, donors likely had unrecorded immune exposures. The sequenced sample consisted of PBMCs. The V call is TRBV7-6, the J call TRBJ2-7; weak D call: TRBD2 (6 bases). The TCR comes from a woman aged 40 to 50 in good health and CMV-seronegative. CDR3 amino acids: CASSLGTGHGGVGEQYF. As DNA, the CDR3 is TGTGCCAGCAGCTTAGGGACTGGACACGGCGGGGTGGGCGAGCAGTACTTC.